This T cell receptor (beta chain) is drawn from a study of identical twins. This clonotype showed up just a few times. Its antigen is still unknown. This CDR3 has 14 residues. V was shortened by 0 bases and J by 4 bases, with 9 bases between the two germline ends. Germline CDR1 and CDR2: SEHNR and FQNEAQ (reference sequence). MiXCR was run by TCRdb on the 5' RACE reads, yielding one entry per CDR3 protein. The sample shows more than 250,000 distinct CDR3 sequences, approximately 8.5% of them seen only once. Points from the study as a whole: Conclusions leaned on cross-sectional statistical analysis and did not track the same donors over time. Potential partial confounding of zero-insertion analyses by invariant MAIT and iNKT cells was noted.

A further study also used this sample, focusing on yellow fever vaccine responses in identical twins.

The clonotype originates from a woman aged 18-29 years in good health. Material: memory (CD45RO+) T cells sorted from blood. This chain links TRBV7-9 with TRBJ1-2; tentatively, D is TRBD1 (5 bases). The DNA of the CDR3 is TGTGCCAGCAGCTTAGCGGGGGAGACCTATGGCTACACCTTC. Translated, it gives CASSLAGETYGYTF.